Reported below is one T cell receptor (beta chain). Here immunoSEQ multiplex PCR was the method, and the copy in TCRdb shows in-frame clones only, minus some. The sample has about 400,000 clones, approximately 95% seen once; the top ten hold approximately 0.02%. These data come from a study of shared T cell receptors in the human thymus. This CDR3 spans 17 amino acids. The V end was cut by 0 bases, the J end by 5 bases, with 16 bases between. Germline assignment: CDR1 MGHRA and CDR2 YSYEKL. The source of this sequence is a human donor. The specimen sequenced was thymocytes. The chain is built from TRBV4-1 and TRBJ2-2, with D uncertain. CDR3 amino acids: CASSQDKITGRTGELFF. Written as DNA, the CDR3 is TGCGCCAGCAGCCAAGATAAGATCACTGGCCGGACCGGGGAGCTGTTTTTT.